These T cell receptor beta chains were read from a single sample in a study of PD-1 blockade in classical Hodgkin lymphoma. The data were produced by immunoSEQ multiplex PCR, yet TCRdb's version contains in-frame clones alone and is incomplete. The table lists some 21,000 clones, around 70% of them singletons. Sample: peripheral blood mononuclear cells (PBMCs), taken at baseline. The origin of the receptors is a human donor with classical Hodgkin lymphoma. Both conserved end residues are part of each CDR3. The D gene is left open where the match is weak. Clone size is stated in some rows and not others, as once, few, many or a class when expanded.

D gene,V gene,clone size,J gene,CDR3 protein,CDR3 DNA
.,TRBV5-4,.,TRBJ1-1,CASTIRDLNTEAFF,TGTGCCAGCACCATCAGGGACCTGAACACTGAAGCTTTCTTT
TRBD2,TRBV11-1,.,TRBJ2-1,CASSSRGSSYNEQFF,TGTGCCAGCAGTTCCCGCGGGAGCTCCTACAATGAGCAGTTCTTC
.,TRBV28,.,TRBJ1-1,CASSPSDRYTEAFF,TGTGCCAGCAGTCCGAGTGACAGGTACACTGAAGCTTTCTTT
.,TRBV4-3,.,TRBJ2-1,CASSQDTGGLYNEQFF,TGCGCCAGCAGCCAAGACACGGGGGGCCTCTACAATGAGCAGTTCTTC
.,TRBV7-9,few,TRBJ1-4,CASSSEGLIGEKLFF,TGTGCCAGCAGCTCCGAGGGGTTGATAGGAGAAAAACTGTTTTTT
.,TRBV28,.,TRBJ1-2,CASSFRQATYGYTF,TGTGCCAGCAGTTTTCGTCAGGCTACCTATGGCTACACCTTC
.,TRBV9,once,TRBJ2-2,CASSIRDSGELFF,TGTGCCAGCAGCATACGAGACTCCGGGGAGCTGTTTTTT
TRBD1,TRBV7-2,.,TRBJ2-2,CASSQDRGRSGELFF,TGTGCCAGCAGCCAAGACAGGGGGCGAAGCGGGGAGCTGTTTTTT
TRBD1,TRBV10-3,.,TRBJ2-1,CASWGGQGDEQFF,TGTGCCTCCTGGGGGGGACAGGGGGATGAGCAGTTCTTC
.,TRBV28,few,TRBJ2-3,CASNGLLPQGTDTQYF,TGTGCCAGCAACGGGCTCTTACCCCAAGGCACAGATACGCAGTATTTT
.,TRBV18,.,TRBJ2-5,CASSPERVGETQYF,TGTGCCAGCTCACCGGAACGAGTCGGAGAGACCCAGTACTTC
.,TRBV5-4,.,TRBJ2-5,CASSLTQETQYF,TGTGCCAGCAGCTTGACCCAAGAGACCCAGTACTTC
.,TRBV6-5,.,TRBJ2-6,CASSYRGSGANVLTF,TGTGCCAGCAGTTATCGAGGTTCTGGGGCCAACGTCCTGACTTTC
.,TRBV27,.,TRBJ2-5,CASRALDEGQYF,TGTGCCAGCAGGGCTCTAGATGAGGGCCAGTACTTC
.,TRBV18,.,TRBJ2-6,CASSPPGASGANVLTF,TGTGCCAGCTCACCACCGGGGGCGAGTGGGGCCAACGTCCTGACTTTC
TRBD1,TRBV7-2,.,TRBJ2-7,CASSLDRDRATYEQYF,TGTGCCAGCAGCCTAGACCGGGACAGGGCTACCTACGAGCAGTACTTC
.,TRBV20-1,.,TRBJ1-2,CSARRGLGYTF,TGCAGTGCTAGACGGGGGCTTGGCTACACCTTC
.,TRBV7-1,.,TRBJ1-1,CASSPGSTEAFF,TGTGCCAGCAGCCCGGGGAGCACTGAAGCTTTCTTT
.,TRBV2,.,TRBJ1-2,CASSGVANYGYTF,TGTGCCAGCAGTGGGGTAGCTAACTATGGCTACACCTTC
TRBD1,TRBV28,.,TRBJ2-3,CASSSRDRGRDTQYF,TGTGCCAGCAGTTCTCGGGACAGGGGAAGGGATACGCAGTATTTT
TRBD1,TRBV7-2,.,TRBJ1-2,CASSLVGTATYGYTF,TGTGCCAGCAGCTTAGTAGGGACAGCGACCTATGGCTACACCTTC
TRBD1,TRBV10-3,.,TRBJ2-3,CAISNRDRGADTQYF,TGTGCCATCAGTAACCGGGACAGGGGTGCAGATACGCAGTATTTT
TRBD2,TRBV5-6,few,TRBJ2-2,CASSQGLAGGFGELFF,TGTGCCAGCAGCCAGGGACTAGCGGGAGGTTTCGGGGAGCTGTTTTTT
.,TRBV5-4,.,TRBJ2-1,CASSSRLGAQDEQFF,TGTGCCAGCAGCTCCCGATTGGGGGCGCAGGATGAGCAGTTCTTC
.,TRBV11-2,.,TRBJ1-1,CASSLVWQNTEAFF,TGTGCCAGCAGCTTAGTGTGGCAGAACACTGAAGCTTTCTTT
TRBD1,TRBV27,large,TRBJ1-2,CASSLRQGLGYTF,TGTGCCAGCAGTTTACGACAGGGTCTTGGCTACACCTTC
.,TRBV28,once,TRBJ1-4,CASSLIRGNEKLFF,TGTGCCAGCAGTTTAATTAGGGGTAATGAAAAACTGTTTTTT
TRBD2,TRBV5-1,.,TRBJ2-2,CASSPGLAGGRRTNTGELFF,TGCGCCAGCAGCCCCGGACTAGCGGGGGGCCGAAGAACGAACACCGGGGAGCTGTTTTTT
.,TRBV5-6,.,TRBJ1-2,CASRAGDYGYTF,TGTGCCAGCAGGGCGGGGGACTATGGCTACACCTTC
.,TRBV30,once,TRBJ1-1,CAWEGGEESEAFF,TGTGCCTGGGAAGGGGGGGAGGAGTCTGAAGCTTTCTTT
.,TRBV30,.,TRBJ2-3,CAWRQSTDTQYF,TGTGCCTGGAGACAGAGCACAGATACGCAGTATTTT